This T cell receptor (beta chain) was documented in a study of patients and donors after allogeneic stem cell transplantation. V shed 3 bases and J 2 bases; nucleotides not matched to a gene: 8. The CDR3 runs to 16 residues. Per the germline V gene, CDR1 is DFQATT and CDR2 is SNEGSKA (reference sequence). TCRdb analysed the RT-PCR reads with MiXCR anew, one entry per CDR3 protein. Here the sample spans about 400,000 distinct CDR3 sequences, around 15% being singletons. This clonotype has a handful of counts. This TCR was sampled from a human donor who was either an allogeneic HSCT recipient or a stem cell or donor lymphocyte infusion donor (not recorded which). It is not recorded whose cells these are; they may come from a transplant donor. This chain connects TRBV20-1 to TRBJ1-5; 9 positions match TRBD1. Sequences were obtained from blood, either unsorted or a sorted T cell fraction (not recorded which). CDR3 loop: CSARGQGGLGNQPQHF. The CDR3 DNA is TGCAGTGCTAGGGGACAGGGCGGGTTGGGCAATCAGCCCCAGCATTTT.